The 25 T cell receptor beta chains in this list originate from one sample, sequenced in a study of T cell changes during pregnancy in multiple sclerosis. Measured with immunoSEQ multiplex PCR; TCRdb has only the in-frame clones, and not every one. The sample holds 77,000 or so clones, about 94% seen once. Specimen: peripheral blood, collected in the second trimester of pregnancy. These receptors were obtained from a female donor in good health, enrolled as a control in a pregnancy study.

The J gene is TRBJ1-2, the V gene TRBV30, with 12 bases aligning to TRBD1. Germline CDR1 reads GTSNPN; CDR2 reads SVGIG (reference sequence). The junction had 7 bases not matched to a gene; V was cut back by 5 bases and J by 6 bases. The CDR3 extends over 14 amino acids. For the CDR3, the DNA is TGTGCCTGGGCCACGGGACAGGGGGCGGATGGCTACACCTTC. This sequence encodes CAWATGQGADGYTF.

This chain uses TRBV30 with TRBJ2-1; TRBD2 matches 7 bases. This CDR3 is 16 amino acids long. Germline V gene data show CDR1 as GTSNPN and CDR2 as SVGIG (reference sequence). Losses at the gene ends were 8 bases for V and 6 bases for J; bases not matched to a gene: 19. The CDR3 loop reads CAGGLGPTLRGNEQFF. CDR3 nucleotide sequence: TGTGCCGGAGGACTAGGCCCAACACTCCGGGGCAATGAGCAGTTCTTC.

The V gene is TRBV7-2, the J gene TRBJ1-5; the match to TRBD1 covers 10 bases. The CDR3 has 17 amino acids. The junction had 10 bases not matched to a gene; V was cut back by 6 bases and J by 2 bases. Per the germline V gene, CDR1 is SGHTA and CDR2 is FQGNSA. DNA of the CDR3: TGTGCCAGCAGATCTACCGGGACAGGGGACGGCAATCAGCCCCAGCATTTT. This gives the protein CASRSTGTGDGNQPQHF.

V is TRBV2 and J is TRBJ1-1; 9 bases are a match to TRBD1. After removal of 3 bases from V and 5 bases from J, the junction contained 10 bases not matched to a gene. Per germline, CDR1 SNHLY and CDR2 FYNNEI. The length of the CDR3 is 16 residues. Written as DNA, the CDR3 is TGTGCCAGCAGTGAGTGGTGGGACAGGGCGGAAACTGAAGCTTTCTTT. It translates to CASSEWWDRAETEAFF.

This chain joins TRBV5-1 and TRBJ1-2; 11 nucleotides match TRBD1. V shed 4 bases and J 3 bases; nucleotides not matched to a gene: 2. Germline values: CDR1 SGHRS, CDR2 YFSETQ. The CDR3 sequence is 14 residues long. The CDR3 DNA is TGCGCCAGCAGCGAGGGACAGGGGGACTATGGCTACACCTTC. It yields the protein CASSEGQGDYGYTF.

The rearrangement links TRBV5-6 to TRBJ2-7, with a weak D call TRBD2 (5 bases). Germline V lookup: CDR1 SGHDT, CDR2 YYEEEE. Trimming took off 4 bases at V and 4 bases at J, with 21 bases between the two ends. The CDR3 contains 16 residues. The CDR3 DNA follows: TGTGCCAGCAGCCCACGGACTCAAAACCTCCTTTACGAGCAGTACTTC. Amino acid sequence: CASSPRTQNLLYEQYF.

J is TRBJ2-7 and V is TRBV7-2; D possibly corresponds to TRBD2 (5 bases). The CDR3 sequence is 14 residues long. Looked up from germline, CDR1 is SGHTA and CDR2 is FQGNSA. The germline V and J ends were trimmed by 2 bases and 3 bases, with 11 bases remaining between them. CDR3 sequence reads: CASSLTSRVYEQYF. The DNA of the CDR3 is TGTGCCAGCAGCTTAACTTCGCGGGTCTACGAGCAGTACTTC. Together with reference TRBV7-2 and TRBJ2-7, the CDR3 gives the full variable domain: GAGVSQSPSNKVTEKGKDVELRCDPISGHTALYWYRQSLGQGLEFLIYFQGNSAPDKSGLPSDRFSAERTGGSVSTLTIQRTQQEDSAVYLCASSLTSRVYEQYFGPGTRLTVT.

J is TRBJ2-1 and V is TRBV7-2; unclear D gene. The CDR3 totals 13 residues. CDR1 SGHTA and CDR2 FQGNSA come from the germline V gene. V was cut by 1 base and J by 9 bases, with 10 bases left in between. CDR3 coding DNA: TGTGCCAGCAGCTTAGGAGGTTCGATTGAGCAGTTCTTC. Protein product: CASSLGGSIEQFF. The full variable domain, completed using reference TRBV7-2 and TRBJ2-1, is GAGVSQSPSNKVTEKGKDVELRCDPISGHTALYWYRQSLGQGLEFLIYFQGNSAPDKSGLPSDRFSAERTGGSVSTLTIQRTQQEDSAVYLCASSLGGSIEQFFGPGTRLTVL.

This chain joins TRBV7-9 and TRBJ2-1; D perhaps matches TRBD1 (6 bases). The CDR3 consists of 16 residues. Germline V lookup: CDR1 SEHNR, CDR2 FQNEAQ (reference sequence). The V gene lost 1 base and the J gene lost 4 bases, with 14 bases spanning the gap. The CDR3 DNA follows: TGTGCCAGCAGCTTAGGAGAGGCAGGGGTGTACAATGAGCAGTTCTTC. It codes for CASSLGEAGVYNEQFF.

The rearrangement joins TRBV11-3 to TRBJ2-7; TRBD1 aligns across 10 bases. V shed 5 bases, J shed 1 base, and the junction held 5 bases outside the gene matches. The CDR3 totals 15 residues. Germline V lookup: CDR1 SGHNT, CDR2 YENEEA. The CDR3 region is CASSPWDRGSYEQYF. CDR3 in DNA: TGTGCCAGCAGCCCATGGGACAGGGGTTCCTACGAGCAGTACTTC.

The chain recombines TRBV30 with TRBJ2-3; D is uncertain. V was trimmed by 4 bases and J by 2 bases, leaving 10 bases between them. The CDR3 spans 13 residues. Germline lookup yields CDR1 GTSNPN and CDR2 SVGIG (reference sequence). The CDR3 here is CAWNPGATDTQYF. In DNA form, the CDR3 reads TGTGCCTGGAACCCGGGTGCCACAGATACGCAGTATTTT.

The genes are TRBV27 and TRBJ1-1, with D uncertain. The ends were cut back, 2 bases at V and 1 base at J, with 11 bases in the middle. There are 15 residues in the CDR3. Germline values: CDR1 MNHEY, CDR2 SMNVEV (reference sequence). The CDR3 loop is CASSLLSVKNTEAFF. CDR3 bases: TGTGCCAGCAGTTTACTGTCGGTGAAGAACACTGAAGCTTTCTTT.

Here the CDR3 reads CASRRQGARGTGELFF. The CDR3 region has the DNA TGCGCCAGCAGGAGACAGGGGGCCCGCGGCACCGGGGAGCTGTTTTTT. This chain joins TRBV4-1 and TRBJ2-2, with 10 bases fitting TRBD1. Trimming at V came to 6 bases and at J to 4 bases, leaving 8 bases not matched to a gene. CDR1 is MGHRA and CDR2 is YSYEKL in the germline V gene. The CDR3 loop spans 16 amino acids.

The chain carries TRBV9 and TRBJ1-2; 7 nucleotides agree with TRBD1. The junction had 10 bases not matched to a gene; V was cut back by 4 bases and J by 4 bases. There are 15 residues in the CDR3. The germline V gene encodes CDR1 SGDLS and CDR2 YYNGEE. The CDR3 here is CASSPQGQPIYGYTF. In nucleotides, the CDR3 is TGTGCCAGCAGCCCCCAGGGACAGCCGATCTATGGCTACACCTTC. Full variable domain (rest looked up from reference TRBV9 and TRBJ1-2): DSGVTQTPKHLITATGQRVTLRCSPRSGDLSVYWYQQSLDQGLQFLIQYYNGEERAKGNILERFSAQQFPDLHSELNLSSLELGDSALYFCASSPQGQPIYGYTFGSGTRLTVV.

The genes are TRBV6-1 and TRBJ2-7; the D gene is possibly TRBD1 (6 bases). Between the trimmed V and J ends, which lost 0 bases and 2 bases, there was a span of 11 bases. Germline lookup yields CDR1 MNHNS and CDR2 SASEGT. This CDR3 is 15 amino acids long. The CDR3 region has the DNA TGTGCCAGCAGTGAAGCAGGGGGTGAAACCTACGAGCAGTACTTC. Protein: CASSEAGGETYEQYF.

About this clone: Germline and junction disagree at one end, which may indicate a read error. This chain joins TRBV7-7 and TRBJ2-5; TRBD1 agrees at 7 bases. The CDR3 is 13 amino acids. The germline V gene encodes CDR1 SSHAT and CDR2 FNYEAQ (reference sequence). The CDR3: CASSTQGLETQYF. The CDR3 nucleotides read TGTGCTAGCAGCACACAGGGGTTGGAGACCCAGTACTTC.

V usage is TRBV5-1 and J usage is TRBJ2-3, with 9 bases fitting TRBD1. The CDR3 totals 14 residues. With V trimmed by 5 bases and J by 4 bases, 5 bases remained unmatched. Germline loops: CDR1 SGHRS, CDR2 YFSETQ. CDR3 residues: CASRFTGGPDTQYF. CDR3 sequence (DNA): TGCGCCAGCAGGTTCACAGGGGGCCCAGATACGCAGTATTTT.

The CDR3 here is CASSQEERFSGNTIYF. DNA for the CDR3: TGCGCCAGCAGCCAAGAAGAACGGTTCTCTGGAAACACCATATATTTT. The chain carries TRBV4-3 and TRBJ1-3; no reliable D call. The CDR3 extends over 16 amino acids. Trimming removed 0 bases at V and 0 bases at J, with 9 bases between. CDR1 and CDR2 (germline): LGHNA, YSLEER.

The gene calls are TRBV4-2 and TRBJ1-6; D is undetermined. Trimming removed 1 base at V and 10 bases at J, with 14 bases between. Per germline, CDR1 LGHNA and CDR2 YNFKEQ. The CDR3 sequence is 15 residues long. The DNA of the CDR3 is TGTGCCAGCAGCCAAGGTCGGACTGAAGGATCACCCCTCCACTTT. It specifies CASSQGRTEGSPLHF.

V is TRBV6-5 and J is TRBJ1-5; TRBD1 aligns across 8 bases. Trimming removed 6 bases from V and 5 bases from J; junction bases left unmatched: 6. Germline CDR1 reads MNHEY; CDR2 reads SVGAGI. CDR3 size: 14 residues. CDR3 region: CASRSGTGYQPQHF. CDR3 DNA sequence: TGTGCCAGCAGGTCTGGGACAGGCTATCAGCCCCAGCATTTT.

The chain employs TRBV4-1 and TRBJ1-2, with a possible D match to TRBD1 (5 bases). CDR1 MGHRA and CDR2 YSYEKL come from the germline V gene. The CDR3 totals 15 residues. Trimming took 4 bases from V and 8 from J, leaving 20 bases between them. CDR3 amino acids: CASSRTFGGGSGYTF. In DNA, the CDR3 is TGCGCCAGCAGCCGGACTTTCGGGGGGGGGTCCGGCTACACCTTC.

As DNA, the CDR3 is TGTGCCAGCAGCCCGAATTACCTGGACAGCCAATTAGCCAAAAACATTCAGTACTTC. The encoded protein is CASSPNYLDSQLAKNIQYF. This chain joins TRBV11-3 and TRBJ2-4, with a weak D call TRBD1 (6 bases). The germline V and J ends were trimmed by 5 bases and 0 bases, with 23 bases remaining between them. The CDR3 contains 19 residues. The germline V gene has CDR1 SGHNT and CDR2 YENEEA.

The V and J genes are TRBV29-1 and TRBJ1-5; D gene uncertain. The CDR3 extends over 12 amino acids. Germline assignment: CDR1 SQVTM and CDR2 ANQGSEA. Trimming pared 4 bases from V and 0 bases from J, leaving 4 bases between. The CDR3 DNA follows: TGCAGCGTTGTAGTTAGCAATCAGCCCCAGCATTTT. Translation: CSVVVSNQPQHF.

The CDR3 loop is CASREAGVQTGELFF. CDR3 DNA sequence: TGTGCCAGCAGAGAGGCAGGGGTTCAAACCGGGGAGCTGTTTTTT. V usage is TRBV5-4 and J usage is TRBJ2-2; possibly TRBD1 for D (6 bases). The CDR3 loop spans 15 amino acids. In germline, CDR1 is SGHNT, CDR2 YYREEE (reference sequence). The germline V and J ends were trimmed by 5 bases and 5 bases, with 16 bases remaining between them.

This clone was seen just once. CDR3 DNA: TGTGCCAGCAGCTTAGGGGACAGGGATATGGAGACCCAGTACTTC. Its translation: CASSLGDRDMETQYF. The V call is TRBV7-2, the J call TRBJ2-5; 9 nucleotides match TRBD1. This CDR3 contains 15 residues. After removal of 1 base from V and 5 bases from J, the junction contained 5 bases not matched to a gene. Germline values: CDR1 SGHTA, CDR2 FQGNSA.